This T cell receptor (beta chain) was retrieved from a study of blood T cell repertoires in COVID-19. Germline assignment: CDR1 SGHRS and CDR2 YFSETQ. CDR3 length: 16 amino acids. Trimming took 3 bases from V and 1 from J; bases not matched to a gene: 7. Clones were read by immunoSEQ multiplex PCR, and TCRdb kept only the in-frame ones, dropping some. Among fewer than 250,000 clones listed, roughly 85% were seen once. The clonotype comes from a woman aged 35 to 49 with active or convalescent COVID-19. Sequenced material: peripheral blood. J is TRBJ2-1 and V is TRBV5-1, with 7 positions matching TRBD1. The CDR3 is CASSSTGTVSYNEQFF. The CDR3 DNA sequence: TGCGCCAGCAGCTCCACCGGGACAGTATCCTACAATGAGCAGTTCTTC.